The source of this TCR beta chain is a study of blood T cell repertoires in COVID-19 (TCRdb year 2020). Some background on the complete study: Samples from collaborators originated in the United States, Italy and Spain and spanned both the acute and convalescent phases of COVID-19. Subjects who had been exposed to COVID-19, were actively infected with it, or had recovered from it provided the deeply sampled blood TCRbeta repertoires that made up the dataset. Sample metadata almost always included a de-identified subject ID, COVID-19 status, age in years and sex. The prospective study material was composed of cDNA or gDNA derived from T cells, B-cell-depleted T cells, or PBMCs. The repertoires were released in a freely available public database meant as a resource for research on the immune response to SARS-CoV-2. Samples came from the ongoing ImmuneRACE study (first 160 participants) plus 1,254 subjects from 6 global collaborators. HLA class I and class II types, where available, came from metadata supplied by the sample provider rather than from assay-based typing. Summary of the overall study and its limitations: How much clinical and demographic metadata was included differed by source and by participant, and the metadata was provided uncurated.

Spanning cysteine to phenylalanine, the CDR3 consists of 15 amino acids. CDR3 DNA only is kept here, 45 bases in frame from base 1. At the junction V is shortened by 4 bases and J by 0 bases, with 9 bases in between. Per the germline V gene (reference sequence), LGHDT is the CDR1 and YNNKEL is the CDR2. Whole blood was collected in K2EDTA tubes by collaborating institutions according to the institutions' own protocols. For TCRbeta analysis, collaborators shipped samples in one of three forms: frozen whole blood, isolated PBMCs, or DNA extracted from either of those sample types. TCRbeta CDR3 regions were amplified from genomic DNA by means of the immunoSEQ Assay, a bias-controlled multiplex PCR. From the authors' description of their analysis: The number of nucleated cells in each sample was estimated by amplification of reference gene primers within the assay. To quantify the absolute abundance of each unique TCRbeta CDR3 rearrangement, sequence reads were collapsed and filtered. For each sample, productive Simpson clonality was calculated as the square root of Simpson's diversity index across productive rearrangements. In TCRdb, the immuneACCESS table is reduced to in-frame sequences with V and J assigned. These tables do not hold every clone; where another copy was compared, an unresolved V gene accounts for under half, and the others remain unexplained. D and trimming come from the DNA, and the V and J calls and clone size come from that table. In all, the sample holds over 100,000 clones, and 80% to 90% of those were seen once. About 10% of the sample belongs to the ten largest clones.

A note on this clone: Its antigen specificity is not known. Base quality data are lacking; no much larger clone is found one base away.

The clonotype comes from a man aged 35-49 years with active or convalescent COVID-19. Recombination joined TRBV3-1 (or the pseudogene TRBV3-2) with TRBJ2-2; TRBD1 could be the D gene, as 6 bases match. Specimen: peripheral blood. Here the CDR3 is given as CASSPGTTNTGELFF. The base sequence is TGTGCCAGCAGCCCCGGGACAACGAACACCGGGGAGCTGTTTTTT.